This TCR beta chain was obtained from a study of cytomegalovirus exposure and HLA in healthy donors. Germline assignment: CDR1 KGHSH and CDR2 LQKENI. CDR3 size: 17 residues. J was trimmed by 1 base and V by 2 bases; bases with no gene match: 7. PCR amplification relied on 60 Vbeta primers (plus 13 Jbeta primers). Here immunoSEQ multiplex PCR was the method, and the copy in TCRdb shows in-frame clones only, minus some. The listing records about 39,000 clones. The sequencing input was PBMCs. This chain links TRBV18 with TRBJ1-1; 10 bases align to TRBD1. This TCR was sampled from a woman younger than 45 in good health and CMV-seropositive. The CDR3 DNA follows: TGTGCCAGCTCACCATCCGGACAGGGGGTGGGGAACACTGAAGCTTTCTTT. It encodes CASSPSGQGVGNTEAFF.